Listed below are T cell receptor beta chains from one sample, sequenced in a study of blood T cell repertoires in COVID-19. The assay was immunoSEQ multiplex PCR, and TCRdb's table has in-frame clones only and misses some. The data contain around 97,000 clones, more than 75% of them singletons. The sample was peripheral blood. Receptors were obtained from a human donor in a cohort sampled during active COVID-19. Both conserved end residues are part of each CDR3. D genes are given only for firm matches. Rows give clone size only sometimes, using once, few, many, or a class for an expanded clone.

V,D,size,J,DNA,CDR3
TRBV11-2,.,.,TRBJ2-7,TGTGCCAGCAGACCCGCGACAGGAAACTCCTACGAGCAGTACTTC,CASRPATGNSYEQYF
TRBV28,TRBD1,once,TRBJ1-3,TGTGCCAGCAGTTCCCCGGGAGGGGGCATGTTTGGAAACACCATATATTTT,CASSSPGGGMFGNTIYF
TRBV4-3,TRBD2,.,TRBJ2-2,TGCGCCAGCAGCCAAGATACCGCTAGCGGGAACACCGGGGAGCTGTTTTTT,CASSQDTASGNTGELFF
TRBV7-3,TRBD1,.,TRBJ2-1,TGTGCCAGCAGCTTACGGCAGGGGGCCACCTACAATGAGCAGTTCTTC,CASSLRQGATYNEQFF
TRBV6-5,.,.,TRBJ1-6,TGTGCCAGCAGGCCGCCGGGTCGGAATAATTCACCCCTCCACTTT,CASRPPGRNNSPLHF
TRBV5-1,TRBD1,.,TRBJ1-5,TGCGCCAGCAGCGCCGGGACAGGGGGCAATCAGCCCCAGCATTTT,CASSAGTGGNQPQHF
TRBV5-4,.,few,TRBJ2-7,TGTGCCAGCAGCTCACTAGATTCCCTCTCCGAGCAGTACTTC,CASSSLDSLSEQYF
TRBV7-6,TRBD2,once,TRBJ2-1,TGTGCCAGCAGCTTTAGCGGGAGGGCATTCAATGAGCAGTTCTTC,CASSFSGRAFNEQFF
TRBV5-4,.,.,TRBJ2-3,TGTGCCAGCAGCATCGGACTCGGCACAGATACGCAGTATTTT,CASSIGLGTDTQYF
TRBV28,TRBD2,.,TRBJ2-1,TGTGCCAGCACCCTGCGGGAGGGCCTAAACAATGAGCAGTTCTTC,CASTLREGLNNEQFF
TRBV7-2,TRBD2,.,TRBJ2-3,TGTGCCAGCAGCTTAGCAGCGGGAGTGGGCGCAGATACGCAGTATTTT,CASSLAAGVGADTQYF
TRBV5-5,TRBD2,.,TRBJ2-3,TGTGCCAGCAGCTCCTTACCGGGGGGTTCCAACACAGATACGCAGTATTTT,CASSSLPGGSNTDTQYF
TRBV5-1,.,.,TRBJ1-1,TGCGCCAGCAGTCAATTCTTAGTGGGGGAGGCTGAAGCTTTCTTT,CASSQFLVGEAEAFF
TRBV2,.,.,TRBJ1-2,TGTGCCAGCAGTGAAGAGAGCTATGGCTACACCTTC,CASSEESYGYTF
TRBV27,TRBD1,.,TRBJ2-7,TGTGCCAGCAGCCTTAGAATTTCCGGGACAGAGCCCTACGAGCAGTACTTC,CASSLRISGTEPYEQYF
TRBV28,TRBD1,.,TRBJ1-1,TGTGCCAGCAGTTTAGGGGACAGGGGAGCTTTCTTT,CASSLGDRGAFF
TRBV19,.,.,TRBJ1-4,TGTGCCAGTAGTATAGACGCCGGCGGAAGCGAAAAACTGTTTTTT,CASSIDAGGSEKLFF
TRBV19,.,.,TRBJ2-6,TGTGCCAGTAGTATCGTATACTCTTCTGGGGCCAACGTCCTGACTTTC,CASSIVYSSGANVLTF
TRBV6-4,TRBD1,.,TRBJ2-1,TGTGCCAGCAGCCGGGACAGGGTCGACAATGAGCAGTTCTTC,CASSRDRVDNEQFF
TRBV25-1,TRBD2,.,TRBJ2-1,TGTGCCAGCAGTCAAACCCCCGGGACTAGCGGGATGTACAATGAGCAGTTCTTC,CASSQTPGTSGMYNEQFF